Listed here are 21 T cell receptor beta chains from one sample, sequenced in a study of T cells in Graves' hyperthyroidism and ophthalmopathy. RNA transcripts served as the template for amplifying TCR beta CDR3 regions. First-round RT-PCR targeting the TCR CDR3 was performed with the HTBI primer set. TCRdb reprocessed the multiplex PCR reads with MiXCR, giving one entry per CDR3 protein. The sample includes a few hundred thousand distinct CDR3 sequences, around 42% of them seen just once. The sequenced material came from peripheral blood or thyroid tissue (not recorded which). The receptors were gathered from a woman aged 18-29 years with Graves' hyperthyroidism.

On this clonotype itself: The conserved closing phenylalanine or tryptophan is absent in this CDR3, likely reflecting a read error. The limits of the CDR3 on the DNA are not certain, so only TCRdb's listed CDR3 is given. The chain is built from TRBV10-3 and TRBJ2-7; TRBD2 is the table's D call, not checked against the DNA. Germline V gene data show CDR1 as ENHRY and CDR2 as SYGVKD. Both ends counted, the CDR3 spans 8 residues. This CDR3 is CAISYRTS.

The rearrangement joins TRBV29-1 to TRBJ1-5; D is ambiguous. Deletions cut 3 bases from V and 14 bases from J, with 23 bases between. The CDR3 runs to 14 residues. In germline, CDR1 is SQVTM, CDR2 ANQGSEA. DNA for the CDR3: TGCAGCGTTGAGACCAGCGGGAGGGTCTCCTACGAGCATTTT. It is translated as CSVETSGRVSYEHF. Drawing the rest from reference TRBV29-1 and TRBJ1-5, the complete variable domain is SAVISQKPSRDICQRGTSLTIQCQVDSQVTMMFWYRQQPGQSLTLIATANQGSEATYESGFVIDKFPISRPNLTFSTLTVSNMSPEDSSIYLCSVETSGRVSYEHFGDGTRLSIL.

This clonotype was counted between two and nine times. V gene TRBV7-2 combines with J gene TRBJ2-7; possible D gene TRBD1, 5 bases. V was shortened by 3 bases and J by 0 bases, with 12 bases between the two germline ends. The germline gives CDR1 SGHTA, CDR2 FQGNSA. The CDR3 covers 15 residues. As DNA, the CDR3 is TGTGCCAGCAGCTTGGAAGGCAGGGACTCCTACGAGCAGTACTTC. This codes for CASSLEGRDSYEQYF.

In its sample, this clonotype was seen many times. V gene TRBV19 combines with J gene TRBJ2-7, with 12 bases lining up with TRBD2. Germline V gives CDR1 LNHDA, CDR2 SQIVND (reference sequence). This CDR3 region has 15 residues. The V gene end was trimmed by 9 bases and the J gene end by 5 bases; junction bases not matched to a gene: 11. CDR3 coding DNA: TGTGCCAGCCGACTAGCGGGAGAATTGGCGGACGAGCAGTACTTC. Translation gives CASRLAGELADEQYF.

This clonotype was found many times. The gene calls are TRBV6-1 and TRBJ2-5, with D unresolved. V was trimmed by 6 bases and J by 7 bases, leaving 12 bases between them. CDR1 MNHNS and CDR2 SASEGT come from the germline V gene. The CDR3 runs 12 residues. The CDR3 sequence is CASRAFPWTQYF. DNA of the CDR3: TGTGCCAGCAGAGCTTTCCCCTGGACCCAGTACTTC.

This clonotype was observed many times. J is TRBJ2-7 and V is TRBV20-1; the D gene is possibly TRBD1 (5 bases). Germline loops: CDR1 DFQATT, CDR2 SNEGSKA (reference sequence). V was clipped by 6 bases and J by 4 bases, with 16 bases between them. The length of the CDR3 is 13 residues. The CDR3 nucleotides are TGCAGTGCCGAAAGGTGGGGCAATTACGAGCAGTACTTC. It encodes CSAERWGNYEQYF.

With respect to this clonotype: The conserved closing phenylalanine or tryptophan is absent in this CDR3, likely reflecting a read error. Because the CDR3's place on the DNA is in doubt, the DNA is left out and the CDR3 is given as listed by TCRdb. The gene calls are TRBV7-2 and TRBJ2-7; TRBD1 reflects the table's D call only, with no check against the DNA. The CDR3 comprises 8 residues, both ends counted. CDR1 is SGHTA and CDR2 is FQGNSA in the germline V gene. The CDR3 is CASSLAGQ.

This clonotype was recorded many times. This chain connects TRBV12-3 or TRBV12-4 to TRBJ1-1; TRBD1 agrees at 7 bases. After removal of 3 bases from V and 3 bases from J, the junction contained 4 bases not matched to a gene. This CDR3 region has 14 residues. The CDR3 region is CASSFLQGDTEAFF. DNA for the CDR3: TGTGCCAGCAGTTTTCTTCAGGGGGACACTGAAGCTTTCTTT.

The chain is built from TRBV7-6 and TRBJ1-1; D gene ambiguous. The germline V gene has CDR1 SGHVS and CDR2 FNYEAQ. The V gene lost 0 bases and the J gene lost 13 bases, with 6 bases spanning the gap. The CDR3 length is 10 residues. The CDR3 loop is CASSLAGVFF. The DNA for the CDR3 is TGTGCCAGCAGCTTAGCCGGGGTTTTCTTT.

This clonotype has at least ten counts. This chain connects TRBV6-5 to TRBJ2-7; D is uncertain. V was cut by 8 bases and J by 0 bases, with 11 bases left in between. The CDR3 has 13 amino acids. Germline CDR1 and CDR2: MNHEY and SVGAGI. CDR3 amino acids: CASRAASSYEQYF. CDR3 DNA sequence: TGTGCCAGCCGGGCTGCCAGCTCCTACGAGCAGTACTTC.

This clonotype was detected only a few times. The V call is TRBV10-3, the J call TRBJ2-3; 9 nucleotides match TRBD1. The CDR3 extends over 13 amino acids. Germline loops: CDR1 ENHRY, CDR2 SYGVKD. V lost 10 bases and J lost 6; bases outside the gene matches: 8. The CDR3 bases are TGTGCCACAGAGACAGGGGGTCGCGATACGCAGTATTTT. This translates into CATETGGRDTQYF.

This chain connects TRBV20-1 to TRBJ2-7; the match to TRBD2 covers 7 bases. Germline values: CDR1 DFQATT, CDR2 SNEGSKA (reference sequence). V trimming: 2 bases; J trimming: 3 bases; junction bases outside the gene matches: 7. The CDR3 has 14 amino acids. CDR3 nucleotide sequence: TGCAGTGCTAGAATCAGGGACTATGGCTACGAGCAGTACTTC. It is translated as CSARIRDYGYEQYF.

This clonotype appeared many times. The rearrangement joins TRBV11-2 to TRBJ2-5; TRBD2 matches at 8 bases. The ends lost 1 base at V and 0 bases at J; junction bases unmatched: 7. Germline values: CDR1 SGHAT, CDR2 FQNNGV. The CDR3 spans 17 residues. The CDR3 DNA sequence: TGTGCCAGCAGCTTAGTGATAGCGGGGCGGGACCAAGAGACCCAGTACTTC. Translated, it gives CASSLVIAGRDQETQYF.

This clonotype was recorded at least ten times. J is TRBJ1-1 and V is TRBV7-9; D gene uncertain. Trimming cost V 3 bases and J 8 bases, with 10 bases left between them. CDR3 length: 12 residues. CDR1 and CDR2 from the germline V gene are SEHNR and FQNEAQ (reference sequence). DNA for the CDR3: TGTGCCAGCAGCTTGAATCGGGCCGAAGCTTTCTTT. Its translation is CASSLNRAEAFF.

The V call is TRBV29-1, the J call TRBJ1-1; 7 nucleotides line up with TRBD1. This CDR3 region has 14 residues. V lost 0 bases to trimming and J lost 7 bases; unmatched junction nucleotides: 8. Germline-derived CDR1 and CDR2 are SQVTM and ANQGSEA. CDR3 residues: CSVEEGDRGNEAFF. CDR3 DNA sequence: TGCAGCGTTGAAGAAGGGGACAGAGGTAATGAAGCTTTCTTT.

Ten or more counts support this clonotype. The V call is TRBV7-3, the J call TRBJ2-7; D gene uncertain. CDR1 is SGHTA and CDR2 is FQGTGA in the germline V gene. V lost 4 bases and J 6 bases, leaving 16 bases between the germline ends. The CDR3 consists of 14 residues. The CDR3 spells CASSSQLVPGEQYF. The CDR3 DNA reads TGTGCCAGCAGCTCCCAGCTAGTCCCCGGCGAGCAGTACTTC.

This chain joins TRBV6-5 and TRBJ2-7, with no clear D. The germline CDR1 and CDR2 sequences are MNHEY and SVGAGI. Trimming cost V 0 bases and J 7 bases, with 7 bases left between them. The CDR3 is made up of 12 amino acids. The CDR3 nucleotides are TGTGCCAGCAGTTACTCGAGGAATGAGCAGTACTTC. This sequence encodes CASSYSRNEQYF.

The V gene is TRBV20-1, the J gene TRBJ1-5; 7 nucleotides agree with TRBD1. There are 11 residues in the CDR3. Germline V gives CDR1 DFQATT, CDR2 SNEGSKA (reference sequence). The V gene end was trimmed by 7 bases and the J gene end by 9 bases; junction bases not matched to a gene: 6. CDR3 nucleotides: TGCAGTGGGGCGACAGGGCTGCCCCAGCATTTT. It is translated as CSGATGLPQHF.

The chain has TRBV2 and TRBJ2-7, with 7 bases identical to TRBD2. Germline V gene lookup returns CDR1 SNHLY and CDR2 FYNNEI. V lost 7 bases and J lost 2; bases outside the gene matches: 11. The CDR3 spans 15 residues. The chain's CDR3 is CASKWASSGTYEQYF. CDR3 coding DNA: TGTGCCAGCAAATGGGCGTCTAGCGGTACCTACGAGCAGTACTTC.

The CDR3 DNA reads as TGCAGTGCTAGCGAGGGGCCCTCCGAGCAGTACTTC. Its translation: CSASEGPSEQYF. The chain joins TRBV20-1 to TRBJ2-7, with D perhaps assigned TRBD1 or TRBD2 (5 bases each). V shed 3 bases and J shed 6 bases, with 12 bases lying between them. The CDR3 consists of 12 residues. Germline assignment: CDR1 DFQATT and CDR2 SNEGSKA (reference sequence).

This clonotype has just a few counts. The chain recombines TRBV10-3 with TRBJ2-3, with D possibly being TRBD2 (7 bases). Germline assignment: CDR1 ENHRY and CDR2 SYGVKD. The CDR3 contains 18 residues. Trimming stripped 0 bases from V and 2 bases from J, with 18 bases between. The CDR3 DNA sequence: TGTGCCATCAGTGAGTCGGCGAGGGGGGGAGCGATCACAGATACGCAGTATTTT. It is translated as CAISESARGGAITDTQYF.